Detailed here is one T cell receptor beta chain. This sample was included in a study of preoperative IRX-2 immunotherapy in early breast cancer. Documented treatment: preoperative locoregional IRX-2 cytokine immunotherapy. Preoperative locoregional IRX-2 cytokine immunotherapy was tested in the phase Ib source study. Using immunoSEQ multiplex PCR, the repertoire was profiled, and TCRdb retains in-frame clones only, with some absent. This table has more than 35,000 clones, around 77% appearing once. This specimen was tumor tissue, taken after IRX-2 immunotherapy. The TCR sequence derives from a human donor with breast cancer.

The chain's CDR3 is CASSHRTGRNGYTF. The CDR3 DNA is TGTGCCAGCAGCCATAGGACAGGGAGAAATGGCTACACCTTC. The V gene is TRBV14, the J gene TRBJ1-2; 8 bases fit TRBD1. The CDR3 totals 14 residues. The V segment lost 3 bases and the J segment 6 bases; nucleotides outside the gene matches: 6. Per the germline V gene, CDR1 is SGHDN and CDR2 is FVKESK.